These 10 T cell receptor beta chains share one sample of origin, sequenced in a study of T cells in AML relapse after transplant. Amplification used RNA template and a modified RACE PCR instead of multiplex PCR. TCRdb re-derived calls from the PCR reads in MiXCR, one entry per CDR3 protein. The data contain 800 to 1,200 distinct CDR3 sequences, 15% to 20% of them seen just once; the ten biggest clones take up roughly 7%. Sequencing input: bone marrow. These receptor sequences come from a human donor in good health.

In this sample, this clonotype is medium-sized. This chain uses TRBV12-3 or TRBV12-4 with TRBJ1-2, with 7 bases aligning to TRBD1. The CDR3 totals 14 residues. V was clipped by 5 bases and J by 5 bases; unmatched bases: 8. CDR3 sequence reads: CASSQQGRGYGYTF. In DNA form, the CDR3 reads TGTGCCAGCAGTCAACAGGGGAGGGGGTATGGCTACACCTTC.

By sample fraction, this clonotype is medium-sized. The CDR3 region is CASSYKGGQGYEQYF. CDR3 bases: TGTGCCAGCAGCTACAAGGGGGGACAGGGATACGAGCAGTACTTC. The rearrangement uses TRBV7-3 and TRBJ2-7; the match to TRBD1 covers 9 bases. Per the germline V gene, CDR1 is SGHTA and CDR2 is FQGTGA. Trimming removed 4 bases from V and 4 bases from J; junction bases left unmatched: 8. The CDR3 is 15 amino acids. Together with reference TRBV7-3 and TRBJ2-7, the CDR3 gives the full variable domain: GAGVSQTPSNKVTEKGKYVELRCDPISGHTALYWYRQSLGQGPEFLIYFQGTGAADDSGLPNDRFFAVRPEGSVSTLKIQRTERGDSAVYLCASSYKGGQGYEQYFGPGTRLTVT.

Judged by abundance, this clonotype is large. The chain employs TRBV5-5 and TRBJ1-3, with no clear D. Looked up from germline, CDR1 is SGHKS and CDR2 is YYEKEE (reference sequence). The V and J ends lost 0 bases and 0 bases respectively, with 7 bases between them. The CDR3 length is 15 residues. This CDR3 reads CASSLDSVSGNTIYF. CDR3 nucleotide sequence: TGTGCCAGCAGCTTGGATTCAGTCTCTGGAAACACCATATATTTT.

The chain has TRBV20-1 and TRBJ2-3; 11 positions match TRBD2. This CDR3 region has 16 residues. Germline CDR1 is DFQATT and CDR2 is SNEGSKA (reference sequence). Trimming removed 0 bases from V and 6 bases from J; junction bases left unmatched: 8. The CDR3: CSARDIGSGRVDTQYF. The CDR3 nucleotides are TGCAGTGCTAGAGATATCGGTAGCGGGAGGGTGGATACGCAGTATTTT.

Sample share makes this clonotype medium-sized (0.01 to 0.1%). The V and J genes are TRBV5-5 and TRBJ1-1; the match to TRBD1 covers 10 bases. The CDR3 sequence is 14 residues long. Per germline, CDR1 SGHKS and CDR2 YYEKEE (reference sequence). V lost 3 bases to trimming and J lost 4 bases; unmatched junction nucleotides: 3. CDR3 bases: TGTGCCAGCAGCTGGGGGACAGGGGCCACTGAAGCTTTCTTT. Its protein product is CASSWGTGATEAFF.

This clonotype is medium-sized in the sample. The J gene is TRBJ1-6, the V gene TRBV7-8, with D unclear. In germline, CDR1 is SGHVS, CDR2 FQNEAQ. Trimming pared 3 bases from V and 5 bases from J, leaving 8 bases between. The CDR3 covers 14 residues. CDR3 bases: TGTGCCAGCAGCTTTATTCCGGATAATTCACCCCTCCACTTT. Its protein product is CASSFIPDNSPLHF.

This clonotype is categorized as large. The CDR3 protein is CASRNRLFGEQFF. CDR3 sequence (DNA): TGTGCCAGCAGAAACAGGCTTTTCGGGGAGCAGTTCTTC. The rearrangement uses TRBV6-5 and TRBJ2-1; possibly TRBD1 for D (5 bases). The CDR3 runs to 13 residues. V gave up 6 bases and J gave up 10 bases, with 16 bases separating them. Germline assignment: CDR1 MNHEY and CDR2 SVGAGI.

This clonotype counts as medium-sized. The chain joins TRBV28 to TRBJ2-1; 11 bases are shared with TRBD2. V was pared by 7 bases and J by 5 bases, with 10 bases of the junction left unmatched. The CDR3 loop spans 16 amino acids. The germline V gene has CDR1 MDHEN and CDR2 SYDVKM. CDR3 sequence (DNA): TGTGCCAGCATCCCCGGAGGGACTAGCGGTCACAATGAGCAGTTCTTC. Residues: CASIPGGTSGHNEQFF.

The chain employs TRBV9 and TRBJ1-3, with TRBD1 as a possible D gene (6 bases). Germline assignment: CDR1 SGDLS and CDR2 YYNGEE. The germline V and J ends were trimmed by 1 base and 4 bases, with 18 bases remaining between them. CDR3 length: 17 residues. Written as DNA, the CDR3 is TGTGCCAGCAGCGTACGGCCTGGAGGGGGTCAGGGAAACACCATATATTTT. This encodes CASSVRPGGGQGNTIYF.

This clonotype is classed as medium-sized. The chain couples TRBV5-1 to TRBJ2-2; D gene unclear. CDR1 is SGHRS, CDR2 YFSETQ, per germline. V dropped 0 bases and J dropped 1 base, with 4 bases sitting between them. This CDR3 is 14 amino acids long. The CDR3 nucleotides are TGCGCCAGCAGCTTGGCAGGGAACACCGGGGAGCTGTTTTTT. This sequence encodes CASSLAGNTGELFF. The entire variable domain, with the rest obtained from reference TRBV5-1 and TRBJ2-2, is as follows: KAGVTQTPRYLIKTRGQQVTLSCSPISGHRSVSWYQQTPGQGLQFLFEYFSETQRNKGNFPGRFSGRQFSNSRSEMNVSTLELGDSALYLCASSLAGNTGELFFGEGSRLTVL.